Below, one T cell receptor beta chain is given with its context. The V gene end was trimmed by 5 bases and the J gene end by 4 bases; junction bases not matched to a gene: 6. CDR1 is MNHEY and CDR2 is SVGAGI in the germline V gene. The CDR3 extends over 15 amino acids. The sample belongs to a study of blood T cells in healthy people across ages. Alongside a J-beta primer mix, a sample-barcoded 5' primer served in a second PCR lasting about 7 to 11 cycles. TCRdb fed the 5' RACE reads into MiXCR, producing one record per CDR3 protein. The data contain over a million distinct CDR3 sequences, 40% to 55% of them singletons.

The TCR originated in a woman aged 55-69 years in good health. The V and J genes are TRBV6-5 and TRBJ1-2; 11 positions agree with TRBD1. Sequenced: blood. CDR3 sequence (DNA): TGTGCCAGCAGTAAGGAGGGGACAGGGGGCTATGGCTACACCTTC. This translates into CASSKEGTGGYGYTF.